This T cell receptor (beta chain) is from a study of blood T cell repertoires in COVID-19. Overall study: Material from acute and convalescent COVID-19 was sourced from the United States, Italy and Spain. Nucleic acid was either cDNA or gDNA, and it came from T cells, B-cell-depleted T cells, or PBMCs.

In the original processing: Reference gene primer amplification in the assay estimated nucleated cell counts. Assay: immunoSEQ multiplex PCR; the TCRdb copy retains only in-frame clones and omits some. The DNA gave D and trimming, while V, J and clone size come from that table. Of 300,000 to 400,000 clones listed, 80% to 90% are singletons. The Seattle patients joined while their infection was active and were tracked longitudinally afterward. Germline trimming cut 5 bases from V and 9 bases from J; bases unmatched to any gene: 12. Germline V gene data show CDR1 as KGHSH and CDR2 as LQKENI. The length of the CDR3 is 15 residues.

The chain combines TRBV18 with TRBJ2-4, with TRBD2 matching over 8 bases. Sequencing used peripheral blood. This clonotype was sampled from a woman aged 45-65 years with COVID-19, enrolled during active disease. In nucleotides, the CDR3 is TGTGCCAGCTCATCAGCAGCGGGAGCGGAGTCCATTCAGTACTTC. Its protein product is CASSSAAGAESIQYF.